This section outlines one TCR beta chain sequence together with its context. Antigen: not known. V lost 5 bases and J 0 bases, leaving 5 bases between the germline ends. The CDR3 loop spans 13 amino acids. Germline loops: CDR1 PRHDT, CDR2 FYEKMQ (reference sequence). Produced via immunoSEQ multiplex PCR; TCRdb's table is partial and in-frame only. The sample contains 110,000 to 150,000 clones, 70% to 90% of which appear only once. This sample's time point: baseline pretreatment blood. Specified treatment: 15 Gy SBRT to primary tumor, nephrectomy 4 weeks later. Blood was sampled at baseline, 2 weeks and 4 weeks after SBRT. The entry originates in a study of radiation and T cells in renal cell carcinoma. Background on the study: Nephrectomy followed 15 Gy stereotactic body radiation by 4 weeks.

Overall study findings and caveats: Top tumor clonotypes rose in blood 2 weeks post-radiation, then contracted.

Sample: blood, taken from a patient whose treatment included radiotherapy and nephrectomy. The source is a woman in her forties or fifties with renal cell carcinoma. J is TRBJ2-4 and V is TRBV13; D ambiguous. CDR3 sequence (DNA): TGTGCCAGCAGCGGAATAGCCAAAAACATTCAGTACTTC. It codes for CASSGIAKNIQYF. Supplemented by reference TRBV13 and TRBJ2-4, the full variable domain reads AAGVIQSPRHLIKEKRETATLKCYPIPRHDTVYWYQQGPGQDPQFLISFYEKMQSDKGSIPDRFSAQQFSDYHSELNMSSLELGDSALYFCASSGIAKNIQYFGAGTRLSVL.